The clone carrying this T cell receptor beta chain was seen only a few times. With 8 bases clipped from V and 6 bases from J, the junction kept 3 bases outside the gene matches. Germline lookup yields CDR1 SNHLY and CDR2 FYNNEI. CDR3 length: 11 residues. These data are taken from a study of beta chain features in type 1 diabetes. Sequenced material consisted of expressed TCRB transcripts (all of the isolated RNA was reverse transcribed). Sequencing used immunoSEQ multiplex PCR; TCRdb keeps in-frame clones, though not all of them. The sample contains about 200,000 clones, about a tenth of which appear only once.

The chain employs TRBV2 and TRBJ2-7; 8 nucleotides align to TRBD1. This sequence was found in a man aged 18 to 29 in good health. Sequencing was performed on central memory CD4+ T cells from blood. The CDR3 protein is CASGQGGEQYF. CDR3 coding DNA: TGTGCCAGCGGACAGGGCGGCGAGCAGTACTTC.